This TCR beta chain emerged from a study of identical twins. Overall study findings and caveats: Beta clonotypes that were abundant in cord blood contained fewer insertions, a pattern absent from memory repertoires.

Template switching, a step in the protocol, added a universal primer site, and cDNA carried unique molecular identifiers. TCRdb reprocessed the 5' RACE reads with MiXCR, giving one entry per CDR3 protein. Of hundreds of thousands of distinct CDR3 sequences listed, 8.5% to 9% are singletons. Everyone who gave samples was a healthy Caucasian. Worth noting for this clonotype: The antigen remains unidentified.

The CDR3 is made up of 15 amino acids. V was trimmed by 5 bases and J by 5 bases, leaving 15 bases between them. Germline lookup yields CDR1 SGHTA and CDR2 FQGNSA. A further study also used this sample, focusing on yellow fever vaccine responses in identical twins.

The sequenced material came from PBMCs. This TCR was recovered from a woman younger than 30 in good health. The chain uses TRBV7-2 and TRBJ2-2, with D perhaps matching TRBD2 (6 bases). The DNA for the CDR3 is TGTGCCAGCAGCGGGGGATGGGGAGGTACCGGGGAGCTGTTTTTT. This gives the protein CASSGGWGGTGELFF.